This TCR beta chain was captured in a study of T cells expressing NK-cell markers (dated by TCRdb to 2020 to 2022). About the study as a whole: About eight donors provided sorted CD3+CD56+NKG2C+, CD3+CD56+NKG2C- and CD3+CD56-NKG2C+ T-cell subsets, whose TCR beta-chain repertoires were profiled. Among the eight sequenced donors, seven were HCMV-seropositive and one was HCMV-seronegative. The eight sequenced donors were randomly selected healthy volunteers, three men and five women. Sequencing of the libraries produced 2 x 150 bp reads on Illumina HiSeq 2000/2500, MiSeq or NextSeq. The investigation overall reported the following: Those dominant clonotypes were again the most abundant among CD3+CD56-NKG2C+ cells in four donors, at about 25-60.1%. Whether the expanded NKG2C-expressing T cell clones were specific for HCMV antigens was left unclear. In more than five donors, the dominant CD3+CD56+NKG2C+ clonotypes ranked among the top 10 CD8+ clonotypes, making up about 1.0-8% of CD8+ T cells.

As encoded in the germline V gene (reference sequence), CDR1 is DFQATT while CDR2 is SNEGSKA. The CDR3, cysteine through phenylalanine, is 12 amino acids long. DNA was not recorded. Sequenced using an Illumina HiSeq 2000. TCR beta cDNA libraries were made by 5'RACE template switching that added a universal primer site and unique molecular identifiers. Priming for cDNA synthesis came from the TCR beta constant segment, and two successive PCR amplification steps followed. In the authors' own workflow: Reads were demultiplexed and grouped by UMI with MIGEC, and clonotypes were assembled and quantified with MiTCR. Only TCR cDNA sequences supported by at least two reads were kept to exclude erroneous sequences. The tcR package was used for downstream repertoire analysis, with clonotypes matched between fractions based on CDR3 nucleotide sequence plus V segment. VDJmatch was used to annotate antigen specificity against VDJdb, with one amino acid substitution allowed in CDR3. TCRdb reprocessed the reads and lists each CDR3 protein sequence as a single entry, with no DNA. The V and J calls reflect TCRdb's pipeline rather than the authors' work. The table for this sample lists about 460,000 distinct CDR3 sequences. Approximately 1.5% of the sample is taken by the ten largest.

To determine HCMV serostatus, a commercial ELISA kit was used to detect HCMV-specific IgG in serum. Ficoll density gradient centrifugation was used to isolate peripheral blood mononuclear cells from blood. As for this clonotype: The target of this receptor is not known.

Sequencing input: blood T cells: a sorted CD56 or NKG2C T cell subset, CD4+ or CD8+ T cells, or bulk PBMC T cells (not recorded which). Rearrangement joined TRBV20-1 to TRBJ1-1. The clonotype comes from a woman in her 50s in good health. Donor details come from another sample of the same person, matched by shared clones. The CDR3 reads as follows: CRGEGLNTEAFF.